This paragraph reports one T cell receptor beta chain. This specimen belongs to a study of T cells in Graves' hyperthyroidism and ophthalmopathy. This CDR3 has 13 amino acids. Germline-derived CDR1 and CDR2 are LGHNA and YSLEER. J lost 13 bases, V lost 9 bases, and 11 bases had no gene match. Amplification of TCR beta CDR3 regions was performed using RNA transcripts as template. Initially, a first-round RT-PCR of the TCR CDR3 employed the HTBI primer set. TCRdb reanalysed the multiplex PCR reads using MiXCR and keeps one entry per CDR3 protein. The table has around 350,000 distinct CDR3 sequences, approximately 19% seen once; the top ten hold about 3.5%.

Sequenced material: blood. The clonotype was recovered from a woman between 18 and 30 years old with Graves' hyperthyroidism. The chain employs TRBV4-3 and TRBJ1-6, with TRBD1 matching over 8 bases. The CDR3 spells CARPGTGNTPLHF. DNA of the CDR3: TGCGCCAGACCCGGGACAGGCAACACTCCCCTCCACTTT.